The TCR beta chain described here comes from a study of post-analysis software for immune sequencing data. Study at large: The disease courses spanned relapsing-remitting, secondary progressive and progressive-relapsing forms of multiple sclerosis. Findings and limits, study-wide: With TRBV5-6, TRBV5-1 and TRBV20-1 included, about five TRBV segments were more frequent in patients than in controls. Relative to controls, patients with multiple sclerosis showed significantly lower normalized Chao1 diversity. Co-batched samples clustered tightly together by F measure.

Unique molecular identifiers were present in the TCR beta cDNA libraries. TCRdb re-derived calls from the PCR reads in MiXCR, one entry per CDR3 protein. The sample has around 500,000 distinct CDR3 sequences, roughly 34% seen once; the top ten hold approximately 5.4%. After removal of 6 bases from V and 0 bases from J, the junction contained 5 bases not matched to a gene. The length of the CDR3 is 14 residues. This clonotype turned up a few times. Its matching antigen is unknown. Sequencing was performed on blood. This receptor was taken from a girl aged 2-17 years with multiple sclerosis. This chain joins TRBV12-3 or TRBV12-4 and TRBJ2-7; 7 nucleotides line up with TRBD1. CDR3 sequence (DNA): TGTGCCAGCAGCCAGGACAGGAGCTCCTACGAGCAGTACTTC. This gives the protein CASSQDRSSYEQYF.